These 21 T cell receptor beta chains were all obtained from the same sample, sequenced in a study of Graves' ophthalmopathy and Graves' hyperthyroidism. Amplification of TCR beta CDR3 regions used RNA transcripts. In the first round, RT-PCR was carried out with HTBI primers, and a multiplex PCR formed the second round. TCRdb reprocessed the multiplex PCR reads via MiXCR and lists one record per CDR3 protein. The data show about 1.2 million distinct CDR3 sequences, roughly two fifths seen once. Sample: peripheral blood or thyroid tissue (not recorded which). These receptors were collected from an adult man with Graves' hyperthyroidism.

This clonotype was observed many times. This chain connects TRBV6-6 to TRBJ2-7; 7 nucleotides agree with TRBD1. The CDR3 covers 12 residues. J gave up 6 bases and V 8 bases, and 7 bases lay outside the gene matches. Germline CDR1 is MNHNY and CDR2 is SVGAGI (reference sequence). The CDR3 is CASRQGGVEQYF. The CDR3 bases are TGTGCCAGCCGACAAGGGGGCGTCGAGCAGTACTTC.

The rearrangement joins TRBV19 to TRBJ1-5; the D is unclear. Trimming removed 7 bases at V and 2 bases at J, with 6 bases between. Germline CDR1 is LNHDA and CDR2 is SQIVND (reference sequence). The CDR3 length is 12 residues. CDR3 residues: CASTHGNQPQHF. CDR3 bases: TGTGCCAGTACCCATGGCAATCAGCCCCAGCATTTT.

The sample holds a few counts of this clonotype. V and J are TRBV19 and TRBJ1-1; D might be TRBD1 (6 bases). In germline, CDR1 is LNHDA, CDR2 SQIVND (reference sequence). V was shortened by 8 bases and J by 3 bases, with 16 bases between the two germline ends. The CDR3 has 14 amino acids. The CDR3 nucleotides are TGTGCCAGTCAGGGGACTAACTCCTACACTGAAGCTTTCTTT. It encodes CASQGTNSYTEAFF.

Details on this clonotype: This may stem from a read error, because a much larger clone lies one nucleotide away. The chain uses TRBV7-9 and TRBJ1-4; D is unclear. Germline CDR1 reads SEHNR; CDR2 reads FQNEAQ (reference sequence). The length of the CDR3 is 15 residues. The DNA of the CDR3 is TGTGCCAGCAGCTTATACGGCCCGAGCAATGAAAAACTGCTTTTT. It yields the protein CASSLYGPSNEKLLF.

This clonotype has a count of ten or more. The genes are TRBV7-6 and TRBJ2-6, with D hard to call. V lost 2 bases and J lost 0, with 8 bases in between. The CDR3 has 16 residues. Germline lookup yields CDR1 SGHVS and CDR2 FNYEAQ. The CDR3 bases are TGTGCCAGCAGCTTATTGGTCCCCTCTGGGGCCAACGTCCTGACTTTC. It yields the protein CASSLLVPSGANVLTF.

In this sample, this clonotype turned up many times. Here the CDR3 reads CSAGGDSSRRANVLTF. CDR3 in DNA: TGCAGTGCGGGGGGGGACTCCTCTCGGCGGGCCAACGTCCTGACTTTC. The chain employs TRBV20-1 and TRBJ2-6; TRBD2 matches at 7 bases. The CDR3 runs 16 residues. Germline V gives CDR1 DFQATT, CDR2 SNEGSKA (reference sequence). V lost 6 bases, J lost 5 bases, and 13 bases stayed unmatched.

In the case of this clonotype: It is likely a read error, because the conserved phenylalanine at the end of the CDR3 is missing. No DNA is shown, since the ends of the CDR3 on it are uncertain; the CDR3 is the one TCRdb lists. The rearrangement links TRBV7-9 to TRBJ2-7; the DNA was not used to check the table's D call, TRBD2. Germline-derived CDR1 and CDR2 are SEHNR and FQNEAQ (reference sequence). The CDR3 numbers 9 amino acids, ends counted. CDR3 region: CASSSGLAG.

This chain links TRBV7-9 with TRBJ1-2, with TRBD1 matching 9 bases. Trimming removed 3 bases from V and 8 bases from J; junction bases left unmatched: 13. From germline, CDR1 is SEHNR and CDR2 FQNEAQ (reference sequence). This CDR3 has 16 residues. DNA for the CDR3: TGTGCCAGCAGCTTCCCTGGGACAGGGTCAGAGGACGGCTACACCTTC. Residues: CASSFPGTGSEDGYTF.

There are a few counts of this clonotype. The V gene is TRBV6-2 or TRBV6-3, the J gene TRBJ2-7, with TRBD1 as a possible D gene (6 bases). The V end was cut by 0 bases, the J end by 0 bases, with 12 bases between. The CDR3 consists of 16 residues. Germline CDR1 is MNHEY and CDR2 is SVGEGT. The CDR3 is CASSYSSGTHSYEQYF. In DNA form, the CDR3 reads TGTGCCAGCAGTTACTCTTCCGGGACACACTCCTACGAGCAGTACTTC.

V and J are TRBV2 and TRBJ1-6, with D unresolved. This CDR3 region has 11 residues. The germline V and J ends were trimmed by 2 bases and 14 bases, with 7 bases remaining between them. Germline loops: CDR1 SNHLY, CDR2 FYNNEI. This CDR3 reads CASSERSSLHF. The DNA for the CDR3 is TGTGCCAGCAGTGAACGGTCATCCCTCCACTTT.

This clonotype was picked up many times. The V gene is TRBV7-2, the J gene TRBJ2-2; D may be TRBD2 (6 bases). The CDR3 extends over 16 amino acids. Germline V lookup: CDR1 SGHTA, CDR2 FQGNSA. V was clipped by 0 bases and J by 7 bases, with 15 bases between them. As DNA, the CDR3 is TGTGCCAGCAGCTTAGCGCCATCGGGGACTTACGGGGAGCTGTTTTTT. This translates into CASSLAPSGTYGELFF.

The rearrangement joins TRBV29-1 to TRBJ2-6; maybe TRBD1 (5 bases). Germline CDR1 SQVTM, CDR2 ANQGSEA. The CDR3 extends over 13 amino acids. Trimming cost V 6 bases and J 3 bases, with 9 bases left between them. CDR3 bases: TGCAGCGTGGGGCATCTTGGGGCCAACGTCCTGACTTTC. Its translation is CSVGHLGANVLTF.

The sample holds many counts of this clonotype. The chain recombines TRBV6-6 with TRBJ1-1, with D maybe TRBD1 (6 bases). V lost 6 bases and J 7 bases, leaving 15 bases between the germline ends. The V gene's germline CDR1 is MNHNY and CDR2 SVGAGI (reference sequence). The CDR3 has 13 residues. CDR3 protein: CASSPIQGIEAFF. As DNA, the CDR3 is TGTGCCAGCAGCCCAATTCAGGGGATTGAAGCTTTCTTT.

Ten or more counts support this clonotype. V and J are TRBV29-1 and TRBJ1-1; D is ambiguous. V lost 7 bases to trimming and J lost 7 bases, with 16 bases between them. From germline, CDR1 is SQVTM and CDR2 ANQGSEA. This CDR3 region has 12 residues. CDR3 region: CSARAAGNEAFF. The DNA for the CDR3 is TGCAGCGCGCGAGCCGCCGGGAATGAAGCTTTCTTT. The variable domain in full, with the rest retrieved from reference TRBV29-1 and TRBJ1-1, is SAVISQKPSRDICQRGTSLTIQCQVDSQVTMMFWYRQQPGQSLTLIATANQGSEATYESGFVIDKFPISRPNLTFSTLTVSNMSPEDSSIYLCSARAAGNEAFFGQGTRLTVV.

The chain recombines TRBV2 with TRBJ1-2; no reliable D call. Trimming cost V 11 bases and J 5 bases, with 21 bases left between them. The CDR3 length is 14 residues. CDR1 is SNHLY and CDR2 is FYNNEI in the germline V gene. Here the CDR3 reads CASTGRTSMYGYTF. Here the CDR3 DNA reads TGTGCCTCTACCGGCAGGACCTCTATGTATGGCTACACCTTC.

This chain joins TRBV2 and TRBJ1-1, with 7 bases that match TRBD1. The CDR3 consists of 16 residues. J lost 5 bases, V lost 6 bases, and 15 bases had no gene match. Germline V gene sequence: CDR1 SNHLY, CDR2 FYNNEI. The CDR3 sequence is CASRPPGQRTGTEAFF. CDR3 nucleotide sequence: TGTGCCAGCAGGCCCCCGGGACAGCGAACGGGGACTGAAGCTTTCTTT.

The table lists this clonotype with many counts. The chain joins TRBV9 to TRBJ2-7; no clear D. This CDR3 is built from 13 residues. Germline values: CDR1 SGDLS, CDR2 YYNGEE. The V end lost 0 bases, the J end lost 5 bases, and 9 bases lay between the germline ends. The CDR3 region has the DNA TGTGCCAGCAGCGTAGGGGTGGGCGACGAGCAGTACTTC. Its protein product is CASSVGVGDEQYF.

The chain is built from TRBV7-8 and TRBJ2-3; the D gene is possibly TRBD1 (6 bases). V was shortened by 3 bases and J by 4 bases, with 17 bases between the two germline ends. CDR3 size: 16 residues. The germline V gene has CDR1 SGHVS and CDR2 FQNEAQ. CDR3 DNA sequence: TGTGCCAGCAGCTTTGGTCCACAGGGTAGATCAGATACGCAGTATTTT. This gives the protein CASSFGPQGRSDTQYF.

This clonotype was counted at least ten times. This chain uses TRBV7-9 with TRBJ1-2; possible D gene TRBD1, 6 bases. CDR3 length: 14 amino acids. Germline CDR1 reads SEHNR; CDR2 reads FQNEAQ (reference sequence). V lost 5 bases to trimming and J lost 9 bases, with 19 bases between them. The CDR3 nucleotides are TGTGCCAGCAGCGCCTCGGGGGGGGCCCTGAGCTACACCTTC. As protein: CASSASGGALSYTF.

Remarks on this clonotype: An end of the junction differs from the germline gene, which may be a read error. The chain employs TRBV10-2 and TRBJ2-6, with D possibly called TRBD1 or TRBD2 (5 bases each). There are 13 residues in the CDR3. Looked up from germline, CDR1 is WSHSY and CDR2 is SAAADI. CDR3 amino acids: CASSSTGANILTF. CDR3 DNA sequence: TGTGCCAGCAGCTCCACCGGGGCCAACATCCTGACTTTC.

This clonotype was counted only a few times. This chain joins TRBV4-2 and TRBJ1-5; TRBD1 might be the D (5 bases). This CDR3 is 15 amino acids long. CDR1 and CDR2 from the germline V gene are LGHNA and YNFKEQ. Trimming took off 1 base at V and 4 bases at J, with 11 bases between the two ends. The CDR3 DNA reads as TGTGCCAGCAGCCAAGTCCCAGGGCCGAATCAGCCCCAGCATTTT. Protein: CASSQVPGPNQPQHF.